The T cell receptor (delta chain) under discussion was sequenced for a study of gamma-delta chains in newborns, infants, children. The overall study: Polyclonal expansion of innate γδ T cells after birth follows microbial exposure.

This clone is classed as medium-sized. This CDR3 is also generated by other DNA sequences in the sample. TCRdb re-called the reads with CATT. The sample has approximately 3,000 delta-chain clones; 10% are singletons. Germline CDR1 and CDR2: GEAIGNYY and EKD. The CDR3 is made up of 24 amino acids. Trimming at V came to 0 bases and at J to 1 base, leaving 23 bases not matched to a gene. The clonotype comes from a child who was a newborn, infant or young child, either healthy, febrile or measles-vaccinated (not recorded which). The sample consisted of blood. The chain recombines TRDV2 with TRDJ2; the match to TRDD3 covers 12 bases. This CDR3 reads CACDTGFTGTTWGIREGLTAQLFF. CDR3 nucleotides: TGTGCCTGTGACACCGGCTTTACCGGCACCACCTGGGGGATACGCGAGGGTTTGACAGCACAACTCTTCTTT.